This T cell receptor beta chain was identified in a study of human T cells and chemical hapten exposure (dated by TCRdb to the early 2020s). Regarding the research as a whole: For sensitization, 2% DPC in acetone was applied to a 2 cm by 2 cm area of upper inner arm skin. Peripheral blood TCR repertoire changes were tracked in vivo in alopecia patients during primary and secondary sensitization to the hapten diphenylcyclopropenone (DPC). The mostly female patient cohort included alopecia areata with under or over 50% scalp involvement, alopecia totalis and alopecia universalis. Libraries were pooled for sequencing, and variation in per-sample TCR yields was attributed mainly to small differences in library volumes within the pool. Blood samples were taken from patients before sensitization (week 0) and at 2, 6 and about 24 weeks after DPC sensitization. Weekly therapeutic DPC doses were additionally applied to the scalp of patients throughout the roughly 26-week study period. Patch testing was performed on the upper back with Finn chambers containing 0.01% DPC, and the patch tests were scored after 6 days according to International Contact Dermatitis Research Group standards. Blood for TCR sequencing was provided by twenty-nine alopecia patients at one to four time points (pre-sensitization, 2, 6 and 24 weeks). Overall study outcomes, separate from this receptor: Repeated subsampling changed both the strength of the expansion versus patch-test correlation and the threshold at which the correlation became significant. Patch test score correlated positively with the number of PT1 expanded TCRs, reaching significance at thresholds 8, 16 and 32 but not at 4. Expanded TCRs formed significantly more large CDR3 similarity clusters than pre-sensitization or healthy control sets, consistent with antigen-driven responses. Because all patients had alopecia, a presumed autoimmune disease, the immune response of the patients might differ from that of healthy individuals. The number of TCRs above 1 in 1000 frequency did not change with DPC sensitization; there was no evidence of global repertoire structure alterations.

V ends up 3 bases short and J 0 bases short, with an unmatched junction base count of 8. From the germline V gene, CDR1 is MNHEY and CDR2 is SVGEGT. Reading from cysteine to phenylalanine, the CDR3 counts 19 amino acids. Only the CDR3 portion is preserved as DNA: 57 bases, with reading frame beginning at the first base. In light of the paper, this sample's time point label describes: patch test 1, 2 weeks after DPC sensitization. In light of the paper, this sample's treatment or condition label describes: therapeutic diphenylcyclopropenone sensitization with weekly scalp DPC. Blood at each patch-test visit was drawn before the patch test was applied. Eligible patients were aged 18 to 70, diagnosed with alopecia, deemed suitable for DPC therapy, and excluded if pregnant. Unfractionated whole blood was collected in Tempus Blood RNA tubes, and total RNA was extracted from that blood. This clonotype was picked up many times. Its specific antigen is unknown. No much larger clone is present one base from it, and per-base qualities are unavailable.

Receptors were amplified or captured by RACE. Sequencing took place on a NextSeq 500. During library preparation, unique molecular identifiers were attached to individual cDNA molecules so that TCRs could be counted quantitatively and reproducibly. Both TCR alpha and TCR beta chains were sequenced from each blood RNA sample. On the study's bioinformatics: Samples had a median of 95,638 TCRs, with a range from about 23,224 to 700,000. V, J and CDR3 annotation of the TCR reads was carried out using the Decombinator software suite. To make PS versus PT1 abundance plots, every sample was subsampled to the same number of TCRs (28,000). Expanded TCRs were defined as absent before sensitization and observed at least eight times at the 2-week time point. TCRdb reprocessed the public reads (quality trimming at Q25 with fastp, clone calling with MiXCR) and kept in-frame beta chains. Rows are combined by CDR3 protein, so each entry shows the most common genes and DNA. The V and J calls and clone size are TCRdb's, not the authors'. Within this sample are more than 55,000 distinct CDR3 sequences, with about 9.4% of them counted one time only. The top ten clonotypes cover 3.3% of the sample.

The sample in question was whole blood, obtained in connection with sensitization to the hapten diphenylcyclopropenone (DPC). The sequence derives from a woman between 40 and 50 years old with alopecia areata. Some clones in this sample may be carry-over from other donors' samples. The rearranged segments are TRBV6-2 or TRBV6-3 and TRBJ2-1; 13 of the junction bases match TRBD2. The CDR3 region reads CASSYPGTSGTSSYNEQFF. The DNA sequence follows: TGTGCCAGCAGTTATCCCGGGACTAGCGGGACGAGCTCCTACAATGAGCAGTTCTTC.